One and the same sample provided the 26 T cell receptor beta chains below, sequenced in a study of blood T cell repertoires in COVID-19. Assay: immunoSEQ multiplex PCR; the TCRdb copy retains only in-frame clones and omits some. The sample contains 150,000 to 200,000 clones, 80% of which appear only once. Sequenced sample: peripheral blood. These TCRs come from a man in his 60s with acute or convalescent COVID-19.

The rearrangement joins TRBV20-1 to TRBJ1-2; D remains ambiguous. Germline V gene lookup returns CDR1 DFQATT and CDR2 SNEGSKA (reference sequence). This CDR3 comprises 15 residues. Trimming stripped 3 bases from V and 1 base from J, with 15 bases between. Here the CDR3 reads CSASSVGEGNYGYTF. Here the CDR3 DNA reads TGCAGTGCTAGTTCCGTGGGAGAGGGTAACTATGGCTACACCTTC.

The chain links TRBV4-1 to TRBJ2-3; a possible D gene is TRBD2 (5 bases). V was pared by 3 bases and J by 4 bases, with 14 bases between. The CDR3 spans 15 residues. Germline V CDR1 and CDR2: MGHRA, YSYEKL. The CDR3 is CASSHGPDSSDTQYF. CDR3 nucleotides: TGCGCCAGCAGCCATGGTCCGGACTCGTCAGATACGCAGTATTTT.

The CDR3 loop is CATTPPGQGFANEKLFF. Written as DNA, the CDR3 is TGTGCCACCACACCCCCGGGACAGGGGTTCGCAAATGAAAAACTGTTTTTT. The chain combines TRBV19 with TRBJ1-4, with TRBD1 matching over 10 bases. V shed 10 bases, J shed 5 bases, and the junction held 16 bases outside the gene matches. The germline CDR1 and CDR2 sequences are LNHDA and SQIVND (reference sequence). The CDR3 has 17 residues.

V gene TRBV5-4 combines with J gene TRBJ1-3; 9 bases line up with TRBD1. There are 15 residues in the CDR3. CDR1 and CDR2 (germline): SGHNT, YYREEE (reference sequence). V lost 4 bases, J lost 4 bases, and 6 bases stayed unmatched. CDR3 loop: CASSGGTGQGNTIYF. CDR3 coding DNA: TGTGCCAGCAGCGGGGGGACAGGGCAGGGAAACACCATATATTTT.

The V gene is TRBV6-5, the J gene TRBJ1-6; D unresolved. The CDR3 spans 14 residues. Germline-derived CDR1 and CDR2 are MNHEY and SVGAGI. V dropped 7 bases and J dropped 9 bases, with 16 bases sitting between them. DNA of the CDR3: TGTGCCAGCACGATGACAATTGGTATTTCACCCCTCCACTTT. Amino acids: CASTMTIGISPLHF.

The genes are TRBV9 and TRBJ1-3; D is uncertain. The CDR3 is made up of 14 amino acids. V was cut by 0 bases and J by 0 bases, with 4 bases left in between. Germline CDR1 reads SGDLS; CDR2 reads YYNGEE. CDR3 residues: CASSVGVSGNTIYF. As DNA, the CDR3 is TGTGCCAGCAGCGTAGGAGTCTCTGGAAACACCATATATTTT.

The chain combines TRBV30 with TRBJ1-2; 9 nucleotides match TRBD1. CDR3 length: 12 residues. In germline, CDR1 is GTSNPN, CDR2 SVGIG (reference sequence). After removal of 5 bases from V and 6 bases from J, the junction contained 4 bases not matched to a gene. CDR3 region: CAWGQGWDGYTF. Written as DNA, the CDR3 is TGTGCCTGGGGACAGGGGTGGGATGGCTACACCTTC.

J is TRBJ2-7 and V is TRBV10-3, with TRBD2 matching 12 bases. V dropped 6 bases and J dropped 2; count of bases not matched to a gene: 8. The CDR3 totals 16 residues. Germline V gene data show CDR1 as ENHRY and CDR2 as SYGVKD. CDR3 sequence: CAIRPRLAGAAYEQYF. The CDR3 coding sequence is TGTGCCATCAGGCCCCGACTAGCGGGAGCCGCCTACGAGCAGTACTTC.

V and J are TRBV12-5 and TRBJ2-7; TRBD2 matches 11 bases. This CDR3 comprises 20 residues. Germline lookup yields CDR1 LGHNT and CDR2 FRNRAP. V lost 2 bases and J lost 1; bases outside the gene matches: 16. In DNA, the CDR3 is TGTGCTAGTGGTTTGTACAGGCTAGCGGGGGGCAAAACAATATCCTACGAGCAGTACTTC. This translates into CASGLYRLAGGKTISYEQYF.

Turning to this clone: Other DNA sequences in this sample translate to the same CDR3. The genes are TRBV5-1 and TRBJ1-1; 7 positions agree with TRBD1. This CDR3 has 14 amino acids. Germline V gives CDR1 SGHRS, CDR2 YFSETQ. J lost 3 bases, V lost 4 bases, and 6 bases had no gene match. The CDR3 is CASSRDRAYTEAFF. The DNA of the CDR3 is TGCGCCAGCAGCCGCGACAGGGCGTACACTGAAGCTTTCTTT.

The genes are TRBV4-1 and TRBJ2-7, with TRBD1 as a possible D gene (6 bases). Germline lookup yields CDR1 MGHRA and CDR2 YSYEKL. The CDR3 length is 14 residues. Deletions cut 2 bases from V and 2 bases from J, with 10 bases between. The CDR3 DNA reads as TGCGCCAGCAGCCAACTAAGGGGGACCTACGAGCAGTACTTC. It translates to CASSQLRGTYEQYF.

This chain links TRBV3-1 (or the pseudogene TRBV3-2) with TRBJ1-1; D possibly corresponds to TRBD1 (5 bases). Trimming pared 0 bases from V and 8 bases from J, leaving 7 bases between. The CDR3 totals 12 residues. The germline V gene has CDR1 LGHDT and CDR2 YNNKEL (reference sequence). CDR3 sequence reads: CASSQDPGEAFF. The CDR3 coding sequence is TGTGCCAGCAGCCAAGATCCAGGGGAAGCTTTCTTT.

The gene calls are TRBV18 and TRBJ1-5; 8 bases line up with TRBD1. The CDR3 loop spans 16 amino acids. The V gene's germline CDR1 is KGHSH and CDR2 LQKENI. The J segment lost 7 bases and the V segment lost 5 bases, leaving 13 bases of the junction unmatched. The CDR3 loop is CASSSTGAGDRQPQHF. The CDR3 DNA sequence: TGTGCCAGCTCATCAACGGGGGCTGGGGACAGGCAGCCCCAGCATTTT. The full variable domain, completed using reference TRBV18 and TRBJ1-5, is NAGVMQNPRHLVRRRGQEARLRCSPMKGHSHVYWYRQLPEEGLKFMVYLQKENIIDESGMPKERFSAEFPKEGPSILRIQQVVRGDSAAYFCASSSTGAGDRQPQHFGDGTRLSIL.

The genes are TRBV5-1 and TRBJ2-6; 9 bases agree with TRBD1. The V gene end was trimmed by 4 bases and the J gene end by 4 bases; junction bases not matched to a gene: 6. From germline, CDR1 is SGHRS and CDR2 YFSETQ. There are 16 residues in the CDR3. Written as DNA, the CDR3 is TGCGCCAGCAGCAAAGGGACAGGGACCGGGGCCAACGTCCTGACTTTC. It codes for CASSKGTGTGANVLTF. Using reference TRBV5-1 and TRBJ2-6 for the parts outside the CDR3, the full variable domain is KAGVTQTPRYLIKTRGQQVTLSCSPISGHRSVSWYQQTPGQGLQFLFEYFSETQRNKGNFPGRFSGRQFSNSRSEMNVSTLELGDSALYLCASSKGTGTGANVLTFGAGSRLTVL.

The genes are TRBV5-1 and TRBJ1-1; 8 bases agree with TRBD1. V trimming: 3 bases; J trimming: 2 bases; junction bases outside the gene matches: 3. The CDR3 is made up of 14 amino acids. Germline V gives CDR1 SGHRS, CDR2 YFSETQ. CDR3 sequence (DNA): TGCGCCAGCAGCTCAGGGGGCTTCAACACTGAAGCTTTCTTT. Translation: CASSSGGFNTEAFF.

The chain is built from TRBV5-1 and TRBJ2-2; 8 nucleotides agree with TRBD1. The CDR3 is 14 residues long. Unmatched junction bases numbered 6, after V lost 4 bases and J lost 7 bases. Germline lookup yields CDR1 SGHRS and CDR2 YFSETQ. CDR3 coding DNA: TGCGCCAGCAGCCCTAGGACAGGGATCGGGGAGCTGTTTTTT. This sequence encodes CASSPRTGIGELFF.

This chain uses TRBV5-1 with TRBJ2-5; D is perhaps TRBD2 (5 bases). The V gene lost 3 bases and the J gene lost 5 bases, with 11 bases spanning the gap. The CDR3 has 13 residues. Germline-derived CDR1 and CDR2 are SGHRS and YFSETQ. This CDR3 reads CASSSSFLETQYF. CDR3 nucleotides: TGCGCCAGCAGCTCTAGCTTTCTGGAGACCCAGTACTTC.

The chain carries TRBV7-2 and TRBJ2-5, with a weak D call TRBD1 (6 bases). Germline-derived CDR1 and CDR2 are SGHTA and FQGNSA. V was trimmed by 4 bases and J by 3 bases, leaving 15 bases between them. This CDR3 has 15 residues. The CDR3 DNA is TGTGCCAGCAGCTCACAGGGAGTGGGTAAAGAGACCCAGTACTTC. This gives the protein CASSSQGVGKETQYF.

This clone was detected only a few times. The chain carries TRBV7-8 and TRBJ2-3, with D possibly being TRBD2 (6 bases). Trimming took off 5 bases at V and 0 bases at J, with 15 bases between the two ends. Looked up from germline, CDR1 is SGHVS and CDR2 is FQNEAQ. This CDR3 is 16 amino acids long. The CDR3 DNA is TGTGCCAGCAGCCCGCGGGGACTCACTAGCACAGATACGCAGTATTTT. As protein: CASSPRGLTSTDTQYF. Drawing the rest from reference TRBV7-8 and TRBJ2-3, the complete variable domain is GAGVSQSPRYKVAKRGQDVALRCDPISGHVSLFWYQQALGQGPEFLTYFQNEAQLDKSGLPSDRFFAERPEGSVSTLKIQRTQQEDSAVYLCASSPRGLTSTDTQYFGPGTRLTVL.

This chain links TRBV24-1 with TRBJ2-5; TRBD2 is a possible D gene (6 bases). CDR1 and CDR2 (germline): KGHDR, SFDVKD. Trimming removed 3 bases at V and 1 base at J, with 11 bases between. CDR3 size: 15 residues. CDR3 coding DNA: TGTGCCACCAGTGATCCGGGGCGGGGCCAAGAGACCCAGTACTTC. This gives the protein CATSDPGRGQETQYF.

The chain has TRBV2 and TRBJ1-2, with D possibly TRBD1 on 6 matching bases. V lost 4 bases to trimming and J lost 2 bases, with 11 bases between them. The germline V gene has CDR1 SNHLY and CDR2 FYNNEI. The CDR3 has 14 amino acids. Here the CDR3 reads CASSVETGNYGYTF. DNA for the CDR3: TGTGCCAGCAGTGTAGAAACAGGGAACTATGGCTACACCTTC. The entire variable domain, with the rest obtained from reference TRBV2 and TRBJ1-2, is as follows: EPEVTQTPSHQVTQMGQEVILRCVPISNHLYFYWYRQILGQKVEFLVSFYNNEISEKSEIFDDQFSVERPDGSNFTLKIRSTKLEDSAMYFCASSVETGNYGYTFGSGTRLTVV.

The CDR3 DNA reads TGTGCCACCCAGGGGTCTCCTGCCTACGAGCAGTACTTC. It codes for CATQGSPAYEQYF. The gene calls are TRBV6-5 and TRBJ2-7; maybe TRBD1 (6 bases). CDR1 MNHEY and CDR2 SVGAGI come from the germline V gene. With 10 bases removed from V and 2 bases from J, the gap between germline ends came to 15 bases. The CDR3 sequence is 13 residues long.

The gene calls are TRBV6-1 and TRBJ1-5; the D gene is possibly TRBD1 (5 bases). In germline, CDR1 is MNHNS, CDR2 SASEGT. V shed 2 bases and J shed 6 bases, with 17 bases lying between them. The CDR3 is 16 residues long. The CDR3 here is CASSEIRGTPPQPQHF. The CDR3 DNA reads TGTGCCAGCAGTGAAATTCGGGGGACCCCTCCTCAGCCCCAGCATTTT.

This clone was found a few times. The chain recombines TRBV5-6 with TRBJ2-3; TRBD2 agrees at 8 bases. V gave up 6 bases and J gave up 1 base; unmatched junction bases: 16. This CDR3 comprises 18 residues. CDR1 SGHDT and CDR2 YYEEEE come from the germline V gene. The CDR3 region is CASTSRGSAGGRTDTQYF. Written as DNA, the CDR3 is TGTGCCAGCACCTCACGAGGGTCGGCGGGGGGCCGCACAGATACGCAGTATTTT. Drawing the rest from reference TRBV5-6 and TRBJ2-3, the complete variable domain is DAGVTQSPTHLIKTRGQQVTLRCSPKSGHDTVSWYQQALGQGPQFIFQYYEEEERQRGNFPDRFSGHQFPNYSSELNVNALLLGDSALYLCASTSRGSAGGRTDTQYFGPGTRLTVL.

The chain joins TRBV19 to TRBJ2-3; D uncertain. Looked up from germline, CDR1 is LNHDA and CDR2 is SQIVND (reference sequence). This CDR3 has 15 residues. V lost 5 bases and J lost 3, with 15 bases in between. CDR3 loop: CASSWALIGTDTQYF. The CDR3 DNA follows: TGTGCCAGTAGTTGGGCTCTGATTGGGACAGATACGCAGTATTTT.

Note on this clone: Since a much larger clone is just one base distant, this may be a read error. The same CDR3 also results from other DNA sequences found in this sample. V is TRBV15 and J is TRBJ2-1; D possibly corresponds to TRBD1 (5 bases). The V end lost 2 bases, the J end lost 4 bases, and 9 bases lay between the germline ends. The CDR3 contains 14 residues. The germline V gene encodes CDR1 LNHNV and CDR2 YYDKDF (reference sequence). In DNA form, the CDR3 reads TGTGCCACCAGCAGACAGGGTACTTACAATGAGCAGTTCTTC. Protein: CATSRQGTYNEQFF.